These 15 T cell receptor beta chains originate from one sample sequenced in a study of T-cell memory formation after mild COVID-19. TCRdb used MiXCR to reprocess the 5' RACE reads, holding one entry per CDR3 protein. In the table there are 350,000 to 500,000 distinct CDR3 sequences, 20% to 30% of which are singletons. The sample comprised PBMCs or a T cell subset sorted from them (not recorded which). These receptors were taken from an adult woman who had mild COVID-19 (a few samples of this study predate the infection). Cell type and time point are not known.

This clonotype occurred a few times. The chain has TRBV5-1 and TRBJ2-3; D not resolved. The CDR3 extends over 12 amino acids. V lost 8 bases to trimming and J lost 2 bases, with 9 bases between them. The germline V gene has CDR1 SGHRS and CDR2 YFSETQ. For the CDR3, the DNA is TGCGCCAGTCGTAACTACACAGATACGCAGTATTTT. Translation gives CASRNYTDTQYF.

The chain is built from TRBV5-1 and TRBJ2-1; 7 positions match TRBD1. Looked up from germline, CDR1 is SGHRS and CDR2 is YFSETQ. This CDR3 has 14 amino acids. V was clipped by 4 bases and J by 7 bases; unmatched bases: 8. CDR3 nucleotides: TGCGCCAGCAGCCCTTCGACAGGGTGGAATGAGCAGTTCTTC. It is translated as CASSPSTGWNEQFF.

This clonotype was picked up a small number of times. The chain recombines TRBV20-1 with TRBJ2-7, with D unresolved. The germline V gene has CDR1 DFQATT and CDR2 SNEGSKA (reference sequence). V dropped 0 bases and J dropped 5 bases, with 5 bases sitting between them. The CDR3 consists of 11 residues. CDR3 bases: TGCAGTGCTAGAGATCCGAACGAGCAGTACTTC. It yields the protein CSARDPNEQYF.

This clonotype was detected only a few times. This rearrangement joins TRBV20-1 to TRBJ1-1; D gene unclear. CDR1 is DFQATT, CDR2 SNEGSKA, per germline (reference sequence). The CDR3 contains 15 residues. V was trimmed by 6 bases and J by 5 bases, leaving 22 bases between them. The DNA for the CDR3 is TGCAGTGCCTTCGGGCCCGGGCAGGTTAGGACTGAAGCTTTCTTT. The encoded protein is CSAFGPGQVRTEAFF.

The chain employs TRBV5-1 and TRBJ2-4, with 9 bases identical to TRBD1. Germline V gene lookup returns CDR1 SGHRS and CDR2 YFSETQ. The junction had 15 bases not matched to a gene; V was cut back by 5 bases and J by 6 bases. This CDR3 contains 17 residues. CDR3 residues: CASSQYAGTGQPNIQYF. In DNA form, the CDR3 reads TGCGCCAGCAGTCAATACGCCGGGACAGGGCAGCCAAACATTCAGTACTTC.

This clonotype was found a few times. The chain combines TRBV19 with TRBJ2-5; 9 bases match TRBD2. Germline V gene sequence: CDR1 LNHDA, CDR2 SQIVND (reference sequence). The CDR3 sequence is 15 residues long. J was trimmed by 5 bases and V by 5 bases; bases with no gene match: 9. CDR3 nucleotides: TGTGCCAGTAGTTGGGCTAGCGGGAAATTTGAGACCCAGTACTTC. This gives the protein CASSWASGKFETQYF.

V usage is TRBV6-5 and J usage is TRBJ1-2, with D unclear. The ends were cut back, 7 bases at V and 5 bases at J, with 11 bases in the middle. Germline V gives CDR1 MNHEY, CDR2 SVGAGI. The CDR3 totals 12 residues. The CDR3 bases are TGTGCCAGCACCCTTACCGGGTATGGCTACACCTTC. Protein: CASTLTGYGYTF.

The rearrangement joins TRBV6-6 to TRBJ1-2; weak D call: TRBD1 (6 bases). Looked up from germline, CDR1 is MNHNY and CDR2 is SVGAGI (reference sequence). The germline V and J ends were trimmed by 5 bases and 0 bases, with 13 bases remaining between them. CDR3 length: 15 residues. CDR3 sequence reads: CASSGGGTTNYGYTF. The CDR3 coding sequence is TGTGCCAGCAGTGGGGGCGGAACGACTAACTATGGCTACACCTTC.

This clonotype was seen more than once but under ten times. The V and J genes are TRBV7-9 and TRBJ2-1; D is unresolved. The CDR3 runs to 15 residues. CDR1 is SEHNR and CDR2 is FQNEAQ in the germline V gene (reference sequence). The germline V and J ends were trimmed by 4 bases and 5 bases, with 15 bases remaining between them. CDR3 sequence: CASSSRAVFHNEQFF. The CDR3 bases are TGTGCCAGCAGCTCCCGGGCAGTTTTCCACAATGAGCAGTTCTTC.

The CDR3 DNA reads TGCGCCAGCAGCATGGAGAGGGGTCGGGATGCTTTCTTT. Translated, it gives CASSMERGRDAFF. This chain connects TRBV5-1 to TRBJ1-1, with D possibly TRBD1 on 5 matching bases. The length of the CDR3 is 13 residues. V was pared by 4 bases and J by 11 bases, with 18 bases between. Germline V CDR1 and CDR2: SGHRS, YFSETQ.

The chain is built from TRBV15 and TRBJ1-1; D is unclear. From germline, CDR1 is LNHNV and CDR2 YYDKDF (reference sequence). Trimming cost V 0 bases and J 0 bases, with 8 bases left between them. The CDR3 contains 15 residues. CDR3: CATSRDRLMNTEAFF. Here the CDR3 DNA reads TGTGCCACCAGCAGAGATCGCCTCATGAACACTGAAGCTTTCTTT.

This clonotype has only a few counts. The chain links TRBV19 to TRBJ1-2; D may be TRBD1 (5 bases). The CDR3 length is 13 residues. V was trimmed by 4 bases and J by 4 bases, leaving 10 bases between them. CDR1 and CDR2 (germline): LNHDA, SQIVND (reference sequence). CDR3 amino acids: CASSKTEFYGYTF. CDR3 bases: TGTGCCAGTAGTAAGACAGAGTTCTATGGCTACACCTTC.

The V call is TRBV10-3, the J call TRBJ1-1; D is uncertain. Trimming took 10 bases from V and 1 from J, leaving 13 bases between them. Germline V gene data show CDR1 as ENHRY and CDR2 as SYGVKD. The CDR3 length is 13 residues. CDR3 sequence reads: CATRMPKNTEAFF. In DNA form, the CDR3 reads TGTGCCACACGGATGCCCAAGAACACTGAAGCTTTCTTT.

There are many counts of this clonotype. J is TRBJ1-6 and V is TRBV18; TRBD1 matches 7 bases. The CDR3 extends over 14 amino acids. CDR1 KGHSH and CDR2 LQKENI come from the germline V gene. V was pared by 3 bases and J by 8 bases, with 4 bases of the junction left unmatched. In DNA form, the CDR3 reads TGTGCCAGCTCACCCGACAGGGAGCATTCACCCCTCCACTTT. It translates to CASSPDREHSPLHF.

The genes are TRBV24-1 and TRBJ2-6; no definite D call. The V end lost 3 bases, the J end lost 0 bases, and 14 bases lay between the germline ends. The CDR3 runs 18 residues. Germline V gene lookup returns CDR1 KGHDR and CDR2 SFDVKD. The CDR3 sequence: CATSDPRRQHSGANVLTF. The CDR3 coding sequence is TGTGCCACCAGTGATCCCCGACGGCAACACTCTGGGGCCAACGTCCTGACTTTC.